This TCR beta chain was recovered during a study of blood T cell repertoires in COVID-19. TCRdb's table, derived via immunoSEQ multiplex PCR, lists solely in-frame clones and lacks some. Of approximately 80,000 clones listed, roughly four fifths are singletons. The CDR3 is made up of 14 amino acids. The V gene lost 1 base and the J gene lost 6 bases, with 12 bases spanning the gap. Germline V gives CDR1 MGHRA, CDR2 YSYEKL. Input material: peripheral blood. The receptor comes from a man between 65 and 85 years old with active or convalescent COVID-19. The gene calls are TRBV4-1 and TRBJ1-1; D call uncertain. The DNA of the CDR3 is TGCGCCAGCAGCCAAGGAAGGCCTGAGGCTGAAGCTTTCTTT. Translation gives CASSQGRPEAEAFF.